This TCR beta chain was profiled in a study of shared clonotypes between healthy human individuals. In germline, CDR1 is SGDLS, CDR2 YYNGEE. This CDR3 spans 16 amino acids. With 4 bases removed from V and 6 bases from J, the gap between germline ends came to 23 bases. Profiled with immunoSEQ multiplex PCR; TCRdb holds only in-frame clones, not every one. This sample has over a million clones, with approximately 76% found just once. The sequence came from a man aged 18 to 29 in good health. Sequenced: memory CD4+ T cells sorted from blood. Subset indicated: CD45RA-negative fraction. This sequence joins TRBV9 and TRBJ2-7; tentative D call: TRBD2 (6 bases). This CDR3 reads CASSPPPLGGPGEQYF. In DNA, the CDR3 is TGTGCCAGCAGCCCGCCCCCCCTCGGGGGACCGGGCGAGCAGTACTTC.